This TCR beta chain was retrieved from a study of human T cells and chemical hapten exposure. V gave up 0 bases and J gave up 2 bases; unmatched junction bases: 8. The CDR3 spans 17 residues. Germline CDR1 is SGHTA and CDR2 is FQGNSA. This clonotype was detected a few times. The time point denotes: patch test 1, 2 weeks after DPC sensitization. Treatment described: therapeutic diphenylcyclopropenone sensitization with weekly scalp DPC. For the library, individual cDNA molecules each received unique molecular identifiers. Under the authors' procedure: Ranging from about 20,000 to 700,000, TCR counts per sample had a median value of 95,638. Each CDR3 protein gets one entry after TCRdb re-called the RACE reads with MiXCR. These V and J calls derive from TCRdb rather than the authors' analysis. The sample consists of 300,000 to 450,000 distinct CDR3 sequences, 4.8% of them appearing once.

This rearrangement joins TRBV7-2 to TRBJ2-3, with 7 bases lining up with TRBD1. Specimen: whole blood, collected in connection with sensitization to the hapten diphenylcyclopropenone (DPC). The TCR comes from a woman aged 45-65 years with alopecia areata. Some clones in this sample may be carry-over from other donors' samples. The CDR3: CASSLARGQSFTDTQYF. For the CDR3, the DNA is TGTGCCAGCAGCTTAGCCCGGGGACAGTCCTTCACAGATACGCAGTATTTT.